This T cell receptor (beta chain) was captured by sequencing in a study of T cell responses to AZD1222 COVID-19 vaccine. Study outcomes and limitations: Clonal diversity may have been underestimated in mostly white British donors. Repertoire sampling occurred only after the peak T cell response.

With respect to this clone: The antigen is not known.

Sequencing was performed with immunoSEQ multiplex PCR; in TCRdb, only in-frame clones are kept and a portion is missing. Counted here are tens of thousands of clones, about three quarters occurring once; the ten biggest clones make up 47%. CDR1 and CDR2 from the germline V gene are SGHRS and YFSETQ. The CDR3 is 15 amino acids. V lost 4 bases and J 1 base, leaving 14 bases between the germline ends. This sample comprised peripheral blood, obtained 28 days after the second AZD1222 dose. This receptor was taken from an adult who received the AZD1222 COVID-19 vaccine. This chain joins TRBV5-1 and TRBJ1-1, with D tentatively TRBD1 (6 bases). This chain's CDR3 is CASSLTGTKNTEAFF. DNA for the CDR3: TGCGCCAGCAGCCTAACCGGGACAAAGAACACTGAAGCTTTCTTT.